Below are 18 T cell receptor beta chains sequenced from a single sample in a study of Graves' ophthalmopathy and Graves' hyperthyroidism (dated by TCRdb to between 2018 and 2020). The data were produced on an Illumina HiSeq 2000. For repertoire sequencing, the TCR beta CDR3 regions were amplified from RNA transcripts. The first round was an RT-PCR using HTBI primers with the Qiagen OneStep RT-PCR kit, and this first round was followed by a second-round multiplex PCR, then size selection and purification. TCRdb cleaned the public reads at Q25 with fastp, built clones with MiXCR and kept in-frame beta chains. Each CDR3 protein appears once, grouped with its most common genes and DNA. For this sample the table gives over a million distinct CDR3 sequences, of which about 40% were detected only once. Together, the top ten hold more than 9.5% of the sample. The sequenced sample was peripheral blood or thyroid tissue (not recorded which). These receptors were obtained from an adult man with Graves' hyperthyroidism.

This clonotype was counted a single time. The DNA for the CDR3 is TGTGCCAGCATGCGCGGGAGTGACACCGGGGAGCTGTTTTTT. It codes for CASMRGSDTGELFF. The gene calls are TRBV10-3 and TRBJ2-2; TRBD2 agrees at 7 bases. The CDR3 has 14 residues. V lost 10 bases to trimming and J lost 3 bases; unmatched junction nucleotides: 8. Germline loops: CDR1 ENHRY, CDR2 SYGVKD.

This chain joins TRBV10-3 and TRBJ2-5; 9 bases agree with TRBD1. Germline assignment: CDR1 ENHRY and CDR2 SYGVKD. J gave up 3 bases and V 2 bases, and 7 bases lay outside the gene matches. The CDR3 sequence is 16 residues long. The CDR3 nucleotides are TGTGCCATCAGTGAGGGGGGACAGGGTGGTGAAGAGACCCAGTACTTC. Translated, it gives CAISEGGQGGEETQYF.

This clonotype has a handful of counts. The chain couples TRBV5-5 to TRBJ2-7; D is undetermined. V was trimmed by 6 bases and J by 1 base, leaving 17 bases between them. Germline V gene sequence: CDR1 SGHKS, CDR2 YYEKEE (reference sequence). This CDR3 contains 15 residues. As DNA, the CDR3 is TGTGCCAGCAATTTGGTAGCAGATCCTTCCTACGAGCAGTACTTC. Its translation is CASNLVADPSYEQYF.

The CDR3 sequence: CASSEPPGNEQYF. CDR3 in DNA: TGTGCCAGCAGTGAACCGCCAGGTAACGAGCAGTACTTC. The chain is built from TRBV6-1 and TRBJ2-7, with D unclear. Trimming shortened V by 2 bases and J by 5 bases, and 10 bases separated the two germline ends. Per germline, CDR1 MNHNS and CDR2 SASEGT. This CDR3 spans 13 amino acids.

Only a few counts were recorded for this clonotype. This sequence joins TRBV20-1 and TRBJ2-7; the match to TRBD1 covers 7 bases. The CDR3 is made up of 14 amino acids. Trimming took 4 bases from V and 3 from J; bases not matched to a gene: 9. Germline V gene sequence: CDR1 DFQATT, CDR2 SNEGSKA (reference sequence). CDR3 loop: CSATSGTARYEQYF. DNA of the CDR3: TGCAGTGCTACCTCCGGGACAGCACGCTACGAGCAGTACTTC.

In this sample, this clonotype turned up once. The CDR3 here is CASSSRDADSAYEQYF. For the CDR3, the DNA is TGTGCCAGCAGCTCCCGGGACGCGGACAGTGCCTACGAGCAGTACTTC. This chain links TRBV12-3 or TRBV12-4 with TRBJ2-7; weak D call: TRBD1 (6 bases). The CDR3 consists of 16 residues. The V and J ends lost 6 bases and 2 bases respectively, with 20 bases between them.

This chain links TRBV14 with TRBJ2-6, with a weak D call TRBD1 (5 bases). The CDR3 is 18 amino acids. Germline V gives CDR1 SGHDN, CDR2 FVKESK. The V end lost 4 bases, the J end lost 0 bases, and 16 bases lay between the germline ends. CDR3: CASSLETEAYSGANVLTF. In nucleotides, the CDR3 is TGTGCCAGCAGCCTGGAGACAGAGGCCTACTCTGGGGCCAACGTCCTGACTTTC.

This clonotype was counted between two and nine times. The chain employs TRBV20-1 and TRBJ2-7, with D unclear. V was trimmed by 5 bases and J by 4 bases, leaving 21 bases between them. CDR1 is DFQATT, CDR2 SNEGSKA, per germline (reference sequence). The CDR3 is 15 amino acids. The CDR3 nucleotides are TGCAGTGCTCTGGGCATGAGCTCGGTGATTTACGAGCAGTACTTC. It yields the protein CSALGMSSVIYEQYF.

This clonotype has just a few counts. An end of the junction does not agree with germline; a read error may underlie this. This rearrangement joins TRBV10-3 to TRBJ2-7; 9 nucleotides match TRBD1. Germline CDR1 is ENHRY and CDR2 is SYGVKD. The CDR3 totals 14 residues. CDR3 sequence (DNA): TGTGCCAGCAGTTCCGGGACAGGGATCCACGAGCAGTACTTC. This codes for CASSSGTGIHEQYF.

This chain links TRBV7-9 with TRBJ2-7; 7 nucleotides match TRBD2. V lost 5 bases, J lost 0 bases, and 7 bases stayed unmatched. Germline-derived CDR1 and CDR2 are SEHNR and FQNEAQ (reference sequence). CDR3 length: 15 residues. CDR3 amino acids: CASSHPAGNSYEQYF. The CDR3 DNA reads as TGTGCCAGCAGCCACCCAGCGGGAAACTCCTACGAGCAGTACTTC.

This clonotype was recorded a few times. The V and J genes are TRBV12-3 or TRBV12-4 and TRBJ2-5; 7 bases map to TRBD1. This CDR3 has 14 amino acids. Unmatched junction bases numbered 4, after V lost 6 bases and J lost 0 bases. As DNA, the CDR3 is TGTGCCAGCAGAAGGGGACAGAACCAAGAGACCCAGTACTTC. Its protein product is CASRRGQNQETQYF.

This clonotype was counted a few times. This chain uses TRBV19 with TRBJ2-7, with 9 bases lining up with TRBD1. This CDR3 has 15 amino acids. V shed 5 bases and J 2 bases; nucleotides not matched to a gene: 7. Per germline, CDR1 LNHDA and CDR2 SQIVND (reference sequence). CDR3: CASSPGTGNTYEQYF. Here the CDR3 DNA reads TGTGCCAGTAGTCCCGGGACAGGGAATACCTACGAGCAGTACTTC.

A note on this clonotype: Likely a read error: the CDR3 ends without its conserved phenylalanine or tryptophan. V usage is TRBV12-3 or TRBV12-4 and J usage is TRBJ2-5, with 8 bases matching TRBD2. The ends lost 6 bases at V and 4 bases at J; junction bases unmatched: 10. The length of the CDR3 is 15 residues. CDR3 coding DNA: TGTGCCAGCAGGATAAGCGGGAGAACTCTAGAGACCCAGTACTCC. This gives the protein CASRISGRTLETQYS.

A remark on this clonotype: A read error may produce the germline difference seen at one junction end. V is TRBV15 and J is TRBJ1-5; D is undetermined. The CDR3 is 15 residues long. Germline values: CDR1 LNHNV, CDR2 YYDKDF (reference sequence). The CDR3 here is CAASFRRYSNQPQHF. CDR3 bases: TGTGCCGCCAGCTTTAGACGGTATAGCAATCAGCCCCAGCATTTT. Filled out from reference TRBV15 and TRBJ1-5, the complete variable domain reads DAMVIQNPRYQVTQFGKPVTLSCSQTLNHNVMYWYQQKSSQAPKLLFHYYDKDFNNEADTPDNFQSRRPNTSFCFLDIRSPGLGDTAMYLCAASFRRYSNQPQHFGDGTRLSIL.

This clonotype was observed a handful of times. The CDR3 bases are TGTGCCACTACCCCTAGCGGGAGGGCCTACGAGCAGTACTTC. It translates to CATTPSGRAYEQYF. This chain connects TRBV7-9 to TRBJ2-7; 12 bases map to TRBD2. The V gene end was trimmed by 10 bases and the J gene end by 2 bases; junction bases not matched to a gene: 6. The CDR3 loop spans 14 amino acids. CDR1 is SEHNR and CDR2 is FQNEAQ in the germline V gene (reference sequence).

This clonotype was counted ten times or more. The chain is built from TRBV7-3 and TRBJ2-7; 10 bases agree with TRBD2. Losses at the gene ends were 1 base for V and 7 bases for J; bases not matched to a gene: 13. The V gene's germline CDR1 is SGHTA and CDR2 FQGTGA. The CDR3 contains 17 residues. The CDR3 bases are TGTGCCAGCAGCTTAATAGGAGGACTAGCGGCCTGGGGAGAGCAGTACTTC. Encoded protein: CASSLIGGLAAWGEQYF.

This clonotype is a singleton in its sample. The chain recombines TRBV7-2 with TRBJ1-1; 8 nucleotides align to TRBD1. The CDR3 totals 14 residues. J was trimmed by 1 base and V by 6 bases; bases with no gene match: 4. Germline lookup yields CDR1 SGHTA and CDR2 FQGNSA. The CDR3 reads CASRQDRANTEAFF. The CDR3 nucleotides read TGTGCCAGCAGACAGGACAGGGCGAACACTGAAGCTTTCTTT.

The CDR3 sequence: CASSSLLASDTQYF. The CDR3 DNA reads TGTGCCAGCAGTTCTTTACTGGCATCAGATACGCAGTATTTT. The chain carries TRBV6-6 and TRBJ2-3; D ambiguous. The CDR3 length is 14 residues. Germline V lookup: CDR1 MNHNY, CDR2 SVGAGI (reference sequence). Deletions cut 4 bases from V and 4 bases from J, with 12 bases between.